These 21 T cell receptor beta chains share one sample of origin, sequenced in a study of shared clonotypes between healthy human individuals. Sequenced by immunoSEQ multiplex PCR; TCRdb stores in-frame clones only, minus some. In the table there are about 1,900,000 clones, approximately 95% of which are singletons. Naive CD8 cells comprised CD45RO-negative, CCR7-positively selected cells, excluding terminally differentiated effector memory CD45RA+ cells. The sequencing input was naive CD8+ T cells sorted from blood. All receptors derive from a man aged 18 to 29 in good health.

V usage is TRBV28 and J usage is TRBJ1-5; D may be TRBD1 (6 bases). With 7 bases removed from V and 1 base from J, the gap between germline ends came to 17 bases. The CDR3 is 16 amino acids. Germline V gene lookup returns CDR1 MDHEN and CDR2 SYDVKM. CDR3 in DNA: TGTGCCAGCACATCTCCGGGACACTCAAGCAATCAGCCCCAGCATTTT. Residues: CASTSPGHSSNQPQHF.

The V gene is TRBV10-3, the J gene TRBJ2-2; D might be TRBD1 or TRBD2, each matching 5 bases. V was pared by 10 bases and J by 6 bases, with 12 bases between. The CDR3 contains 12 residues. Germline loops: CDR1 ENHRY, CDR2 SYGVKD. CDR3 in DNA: TGTGCCACCATGGGGGATGCCGGGGAGCTGTTTTTT. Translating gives CATMGDAGELFF.

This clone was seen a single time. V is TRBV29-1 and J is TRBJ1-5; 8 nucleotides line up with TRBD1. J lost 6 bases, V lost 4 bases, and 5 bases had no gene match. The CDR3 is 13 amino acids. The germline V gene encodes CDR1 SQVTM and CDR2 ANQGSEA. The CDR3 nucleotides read TGCAGCGTTGCGCAGGGGGCAGGTCAGCCCCAGCATTTT. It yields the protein CSVAQGAGQPQHF. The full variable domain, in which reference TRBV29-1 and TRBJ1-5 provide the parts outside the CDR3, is SAVISQKPSRDICQRGTSLTIQCQVDSQVTMMFWYRQQPGQSLTLIATANQGSEATYESGFVIDKFPISRPNLTFSTLTVSNMSPEDSSIYLCSVAQGAGQPQHFGDGTRLSIL.

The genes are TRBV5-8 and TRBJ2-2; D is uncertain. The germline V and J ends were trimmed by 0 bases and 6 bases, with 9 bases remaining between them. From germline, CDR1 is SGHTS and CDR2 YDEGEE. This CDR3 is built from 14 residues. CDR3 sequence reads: CASSLDGGAGELFF. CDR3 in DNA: TGTGCCAGCAGCTTGGACGGCGGCGCCGGGGAGCTGTTTTTT.

The CDR3 sequence is CASSQVYEAKNIQYF. CDR3 nucleotide sequence: TGCGCCAGCAGCCAAGTTTATGAAGCCAAAAACATTCAGTACTTC. V usage is TRBV4-1 and J usage is TRBJ2-4; no reliable D call. The germline V and J ends were trimmed by 1 base and 0 bases, with 7 bases remaining between them. Per the germline V gene, CDR1 is MGHRA and CDR2 is YSYEKL. CDR3 length: 15 amino acids.

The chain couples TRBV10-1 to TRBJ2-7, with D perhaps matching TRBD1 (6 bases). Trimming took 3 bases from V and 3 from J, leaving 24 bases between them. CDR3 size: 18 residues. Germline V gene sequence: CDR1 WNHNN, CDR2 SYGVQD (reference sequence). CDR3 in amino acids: CASSDWDKDGPHHYEQYF. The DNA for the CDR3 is TGCGCCAGCAGTGACTGGGACAAGGACGGACCACACCACTACGAGCAGTACTTC.

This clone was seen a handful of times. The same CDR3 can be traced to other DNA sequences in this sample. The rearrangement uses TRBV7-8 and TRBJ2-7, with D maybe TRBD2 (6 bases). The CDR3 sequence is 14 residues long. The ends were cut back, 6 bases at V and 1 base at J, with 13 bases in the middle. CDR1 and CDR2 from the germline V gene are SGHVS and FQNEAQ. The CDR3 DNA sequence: TGTGCCAGCAGTTCAGGGACTGCTTCCTACGAGCAGTACTTC. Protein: CASSSGTASYEQYF.

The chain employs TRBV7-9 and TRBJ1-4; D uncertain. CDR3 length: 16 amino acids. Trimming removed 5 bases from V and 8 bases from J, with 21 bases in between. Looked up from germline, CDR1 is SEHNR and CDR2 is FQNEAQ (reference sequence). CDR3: CASSPRGTGSTEKLFF. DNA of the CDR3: TGTGCCAGCAGCCCCAGAGGAACCGGCTCAACCGAAAAACTGTTTTTT.

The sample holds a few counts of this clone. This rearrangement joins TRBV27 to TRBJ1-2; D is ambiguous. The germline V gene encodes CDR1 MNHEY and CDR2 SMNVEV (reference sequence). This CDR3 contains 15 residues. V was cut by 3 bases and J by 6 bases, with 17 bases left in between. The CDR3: CASSFVTPPDHGYTF. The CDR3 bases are TGTGCCAGCAGTTTTGTAACACCTCCAGATCATGGCTACACCTTC.

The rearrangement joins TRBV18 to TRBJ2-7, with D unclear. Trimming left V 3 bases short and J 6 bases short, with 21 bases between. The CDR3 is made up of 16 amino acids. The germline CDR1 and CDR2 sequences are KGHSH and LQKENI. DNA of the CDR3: TGTGCCAGCTCACCCAACGGGCCATCGATCGACACCGAGCAGTACTTC. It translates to CASSPNGPSIDTEQYF. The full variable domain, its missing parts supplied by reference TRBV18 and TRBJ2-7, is NAGVMQNPRHLVRRRGQEARLRCSPMKGHSHVYWYRQLPEEGLKFMVYLQKENIIDESGMPKERFSAEFPKEGPSILRIQQVVRGDSAAYFCASSPNGPSIDTEQYFGPGTRLTVT.

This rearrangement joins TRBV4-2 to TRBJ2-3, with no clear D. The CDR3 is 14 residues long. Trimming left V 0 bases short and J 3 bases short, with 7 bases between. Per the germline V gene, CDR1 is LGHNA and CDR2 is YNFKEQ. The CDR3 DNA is TGTGCCAGCAGCCAAGAACTAACGACAGATACGCAGTATTTT. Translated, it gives CASSQELTTDTQYF.

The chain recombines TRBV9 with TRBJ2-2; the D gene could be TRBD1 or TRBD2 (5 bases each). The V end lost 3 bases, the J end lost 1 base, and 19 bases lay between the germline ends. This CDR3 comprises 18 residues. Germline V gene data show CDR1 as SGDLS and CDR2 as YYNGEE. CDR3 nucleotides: TGTGCCAGCAGCGAGTCTCAAGAGGGGCTGAAGAACACCGGGGAGCTGTTTTTT. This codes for CASSESQEGLKNTGELFF.

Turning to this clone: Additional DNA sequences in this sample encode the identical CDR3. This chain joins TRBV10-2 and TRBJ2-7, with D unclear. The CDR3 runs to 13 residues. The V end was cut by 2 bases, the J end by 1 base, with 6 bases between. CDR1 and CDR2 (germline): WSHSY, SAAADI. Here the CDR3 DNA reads TGCGCCAGCAGTGAGCCAATATCCTACGAGCAGTACTTC. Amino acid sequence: CASSEPISYEQYF.

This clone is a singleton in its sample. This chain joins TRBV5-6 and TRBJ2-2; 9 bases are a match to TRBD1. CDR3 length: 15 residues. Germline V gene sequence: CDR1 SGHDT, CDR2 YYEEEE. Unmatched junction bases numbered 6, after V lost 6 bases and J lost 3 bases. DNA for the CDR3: TGTGCCAGCACGCCCCGGGACAGGGACACCGGGGAGCTGTTTTTT. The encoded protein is CASTPRDRDTGELFF.

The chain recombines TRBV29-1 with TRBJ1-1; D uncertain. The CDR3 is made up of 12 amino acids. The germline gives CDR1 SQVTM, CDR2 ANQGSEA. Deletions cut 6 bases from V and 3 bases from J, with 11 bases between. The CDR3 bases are TGCAGCGTCCCCCCCGGTCACACTGAAGCTTTCTTT. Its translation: CSVPPGHTEAFF.

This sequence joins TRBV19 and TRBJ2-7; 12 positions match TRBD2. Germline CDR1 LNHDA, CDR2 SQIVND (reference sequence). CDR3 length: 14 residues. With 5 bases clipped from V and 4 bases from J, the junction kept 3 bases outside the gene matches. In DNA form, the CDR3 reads TGTGCCAGTAGTGTACTAGCGGGGGGATACGAGCAGTACTTC. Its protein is CASSVLAGGYEQYF.

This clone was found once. CDR3 DNA: TGTGCCAGCAGCTTAGGAACAGGTTTGCCTTTCTTT. Its translation is CASSLGTGLPFF. The chain uses TRBV7-9 and TRBJ1-1, with TRBD1 as a possible D gene (5 bases). The CDR3 spans 12 residues. From germline, CDR1 is SEHNR and CDR2 FQNEAQ (reference sequence). Trimming cost V 1 base and J 12 bases, with 12 bases left between them.

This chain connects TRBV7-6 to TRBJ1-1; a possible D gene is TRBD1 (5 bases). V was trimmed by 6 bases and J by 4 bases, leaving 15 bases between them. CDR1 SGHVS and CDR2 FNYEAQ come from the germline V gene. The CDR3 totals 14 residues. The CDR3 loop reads CASSRGGLGTEAFF. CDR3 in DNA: TGTGCCAGCAGTCGGGGCGGTCTGGGCACTGAAGCTTTCTTT.

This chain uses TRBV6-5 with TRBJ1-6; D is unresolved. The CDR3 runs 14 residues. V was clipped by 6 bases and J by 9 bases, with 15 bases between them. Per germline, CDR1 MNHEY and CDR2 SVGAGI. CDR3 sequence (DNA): TGTGCCAGCAGCACCGGGGTTTGGGCTTCACCCCTCCACTTT. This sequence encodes CASSTGVWASPLHF.

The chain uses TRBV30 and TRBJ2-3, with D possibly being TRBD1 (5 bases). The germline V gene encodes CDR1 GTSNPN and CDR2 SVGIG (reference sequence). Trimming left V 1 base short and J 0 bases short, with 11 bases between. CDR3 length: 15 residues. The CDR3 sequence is CAWSGGSASTDTQYF. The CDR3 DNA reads TGTGCCTGGAGTGGGGGCAGCGCTAGCACAGATACGCAGTATTTT.

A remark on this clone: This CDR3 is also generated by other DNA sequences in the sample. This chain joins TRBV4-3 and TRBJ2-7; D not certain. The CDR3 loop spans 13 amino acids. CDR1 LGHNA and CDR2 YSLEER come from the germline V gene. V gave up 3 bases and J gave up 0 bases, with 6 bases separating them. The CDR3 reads CASSQGISYEQYF. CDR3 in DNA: TGCGCCAGCAGCCAGGGGATCTCCTACGAGCAGTACTTC.